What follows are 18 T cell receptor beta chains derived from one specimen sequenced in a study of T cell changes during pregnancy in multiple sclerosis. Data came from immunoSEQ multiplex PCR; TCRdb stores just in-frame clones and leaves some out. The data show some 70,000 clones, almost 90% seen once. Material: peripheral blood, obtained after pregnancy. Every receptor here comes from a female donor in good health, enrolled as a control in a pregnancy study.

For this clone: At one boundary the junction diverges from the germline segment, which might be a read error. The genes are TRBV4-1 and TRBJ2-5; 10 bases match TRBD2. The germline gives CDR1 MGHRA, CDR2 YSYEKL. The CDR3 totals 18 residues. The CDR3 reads CASSQDIGSGGAQKTQYF. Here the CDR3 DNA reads TGCGCCAGCAGCCAAGATATCGGGAGCGGGGGGGCCCAAAAGACCCAGTACTTC.

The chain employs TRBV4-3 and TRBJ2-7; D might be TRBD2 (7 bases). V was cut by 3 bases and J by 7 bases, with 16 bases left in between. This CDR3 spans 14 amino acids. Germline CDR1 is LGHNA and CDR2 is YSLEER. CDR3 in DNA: TGCGCCAGCAGCCATCTAGGCGGGGGCGGGGAGCAGTACTTC. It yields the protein CASSHLGGGGEQYF.

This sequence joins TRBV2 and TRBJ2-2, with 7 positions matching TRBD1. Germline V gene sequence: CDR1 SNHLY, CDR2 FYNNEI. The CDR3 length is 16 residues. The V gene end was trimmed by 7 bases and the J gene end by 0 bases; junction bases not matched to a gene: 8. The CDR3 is CASKLEGAANTGELFF. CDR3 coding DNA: TGTGCCAGCAAGCTCGAGGGGGCCGCGAACACCGGGGAGCTGTTTTTT.

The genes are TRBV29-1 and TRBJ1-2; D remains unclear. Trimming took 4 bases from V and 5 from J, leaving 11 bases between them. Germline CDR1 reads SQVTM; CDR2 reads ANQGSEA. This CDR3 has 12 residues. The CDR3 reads CSVGSESYGYTF. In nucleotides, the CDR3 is TGCAGCGTTGGGTCCGAGAGTTATGGCTACACCTTC. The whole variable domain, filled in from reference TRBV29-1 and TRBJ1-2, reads SAVISQKPSRDICQRGTSLTIQCQVDSQVTMMFWYRQQPGQSLTLIATANQGSEATYESGFVIDKFPISRPNLTFSTLTVSNMSPEDSSIYLCSVGSESYGYTFGSGTRLTVV.

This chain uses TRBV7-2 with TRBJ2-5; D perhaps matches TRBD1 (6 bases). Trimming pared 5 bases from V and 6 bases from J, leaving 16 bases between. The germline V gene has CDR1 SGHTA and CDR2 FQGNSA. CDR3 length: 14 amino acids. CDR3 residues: CASSHGTIGKTQYF. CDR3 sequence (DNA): TGTGCCAGCAGCCATGGGACAATTGGAAAGACCCAGTACTTC. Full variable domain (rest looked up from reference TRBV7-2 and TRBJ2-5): GAGVSQSPSNKVTEKGKDVELRCDPISGHTALYWYRQSLGQGLEFLIYFQGNSAPDKSGLPSDRFSAERTGGSVSTLTIQRTQQEDSAVYLCASSHGTIGKTQYFGPGTRLLVL.

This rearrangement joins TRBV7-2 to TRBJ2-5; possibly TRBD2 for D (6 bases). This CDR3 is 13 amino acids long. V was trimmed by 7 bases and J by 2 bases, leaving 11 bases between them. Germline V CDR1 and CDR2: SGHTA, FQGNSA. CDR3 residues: CASTVGGQETQYF. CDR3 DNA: TGTGCCAGCACCGTAGGAGGGCAAGAGACCCAGTACTTC. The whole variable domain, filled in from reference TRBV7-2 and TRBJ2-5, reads GAGVSQSPSNKVTEKGKDVELRCDPISGHTALYWYRQSLGQGLEFLIYFQGNSAPDKSGLPSDRFSAERTGGSVSTLTIQRTQQEDSAVYLCASTVGGQETQYFGPGTRLLVL.

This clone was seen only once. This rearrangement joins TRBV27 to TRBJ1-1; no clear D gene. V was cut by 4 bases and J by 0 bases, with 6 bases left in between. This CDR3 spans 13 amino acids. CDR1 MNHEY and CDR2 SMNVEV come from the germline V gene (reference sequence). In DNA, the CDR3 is TGTGCCAGCAGTTCTTCCCTGAACACTGAAGCTTTCTTT. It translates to CASSSSLNTEAFF.

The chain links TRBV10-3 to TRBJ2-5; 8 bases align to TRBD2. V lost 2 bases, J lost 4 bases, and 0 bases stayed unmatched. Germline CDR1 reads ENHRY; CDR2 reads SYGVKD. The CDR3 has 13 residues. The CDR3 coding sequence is TGTGCCATCAGTGAGGGACTAGCAGAGACCCAGTACTTC. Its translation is CAISEGLAETQYF.

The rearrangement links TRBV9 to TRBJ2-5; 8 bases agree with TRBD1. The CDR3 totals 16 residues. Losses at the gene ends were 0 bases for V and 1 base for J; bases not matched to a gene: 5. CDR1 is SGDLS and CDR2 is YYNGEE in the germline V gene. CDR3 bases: TGTGCCAGCAGCGTAGCGGTCAGGGGGCTCCAAGAGACCCAGTACTTC. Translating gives CASSVAVRGLQETQYF.

CDR3 region: CASSPSWTSSDEQFF. DNA of the CDR3: TGCGCCAGCAGCCCGTCATGGACTAGCAGCGATGAGCAGTTCTTC. The chain combines TRBV4-3 with TRBJ2-1, with 8 bases identical to TRBD2. V gave up 4 bases and J gave up 8 bases; unmatched junction bases: 10. CDR3 length equals 15 residues. Germline-derived CDR1 and CDR2 are LGHNA and YSLEER.

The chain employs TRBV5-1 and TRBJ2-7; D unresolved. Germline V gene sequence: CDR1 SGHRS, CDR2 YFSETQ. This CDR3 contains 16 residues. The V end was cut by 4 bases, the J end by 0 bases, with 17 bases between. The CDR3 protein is CASSPRGQRSSYEQYF. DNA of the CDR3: TGCGCCAGCAGCCCCCGTGGGCAGAGAAGCTCCTACGAGCAGTACTTC.

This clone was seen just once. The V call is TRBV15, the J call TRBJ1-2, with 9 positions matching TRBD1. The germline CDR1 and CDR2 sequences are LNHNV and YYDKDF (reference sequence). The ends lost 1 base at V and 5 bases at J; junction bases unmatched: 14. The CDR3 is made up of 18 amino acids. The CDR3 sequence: CATSRVQGARPLPYGYTF. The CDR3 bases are TGTGCCACCAGCAGAGTACAGGGGGCTCGGCCGTTACCTTATGGCTACACCTTC.

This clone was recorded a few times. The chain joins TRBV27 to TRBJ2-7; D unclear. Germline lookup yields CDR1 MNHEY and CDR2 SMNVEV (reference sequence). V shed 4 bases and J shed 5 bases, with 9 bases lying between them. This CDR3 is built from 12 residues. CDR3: CASSSKSNEQYF. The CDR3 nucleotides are TGTGCCAGCAGTTCGAAGAGTAACGAGCAGTACTTC.

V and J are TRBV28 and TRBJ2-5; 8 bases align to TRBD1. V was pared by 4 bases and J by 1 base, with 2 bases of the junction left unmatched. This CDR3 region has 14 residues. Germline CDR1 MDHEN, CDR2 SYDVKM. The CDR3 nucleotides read TGTGCCAGCAGTTCAGGGGGCCCCCAAGAGACCCAGTACTTC. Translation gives CASSSGGPQETQYF.

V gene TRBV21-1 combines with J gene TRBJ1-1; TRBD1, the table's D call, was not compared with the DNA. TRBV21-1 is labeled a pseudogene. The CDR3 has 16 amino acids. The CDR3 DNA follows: TGTGCCAGCAGCCCTAGGGACAGACGTGCGAACACTGAAGCTTTCTTT. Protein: CASSPRDRRANTEAFF.

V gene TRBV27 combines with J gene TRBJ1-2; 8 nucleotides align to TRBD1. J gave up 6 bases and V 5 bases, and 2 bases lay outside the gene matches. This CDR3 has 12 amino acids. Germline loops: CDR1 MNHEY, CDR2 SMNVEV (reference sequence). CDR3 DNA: TGTGCCAGCAGTGCGACAGGGGATGGCTACACCTTC. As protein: CASSATGDGYTF.

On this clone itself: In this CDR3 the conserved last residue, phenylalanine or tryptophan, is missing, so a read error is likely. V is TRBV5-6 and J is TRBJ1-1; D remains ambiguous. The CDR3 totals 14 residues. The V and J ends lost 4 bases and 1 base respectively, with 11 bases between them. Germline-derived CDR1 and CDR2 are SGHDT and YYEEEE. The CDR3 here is CASSPLMENTEAFL. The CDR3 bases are TGTGCCAGCAGCCCTCTAATGGAGAACACTGAAGCTTTCCTT.

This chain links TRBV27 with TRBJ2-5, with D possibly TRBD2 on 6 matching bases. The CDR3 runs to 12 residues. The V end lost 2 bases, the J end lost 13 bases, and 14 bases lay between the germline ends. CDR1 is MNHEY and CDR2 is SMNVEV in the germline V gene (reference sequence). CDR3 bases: TGTGCCAGCAGTTTACAAGGACTAATCTGGTACTTC. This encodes CASSLQGLIWYF.